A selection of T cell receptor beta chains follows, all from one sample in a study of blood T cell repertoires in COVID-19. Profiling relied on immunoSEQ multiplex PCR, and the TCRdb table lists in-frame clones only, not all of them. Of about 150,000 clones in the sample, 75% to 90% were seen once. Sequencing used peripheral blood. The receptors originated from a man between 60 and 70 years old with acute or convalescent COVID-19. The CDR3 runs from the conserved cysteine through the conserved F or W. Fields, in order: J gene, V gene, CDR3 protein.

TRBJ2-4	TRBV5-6	CASSLTSGVINIQYF
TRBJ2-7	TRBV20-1	CSASRGSGSHEQYF
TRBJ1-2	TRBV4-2	CASSQDYGLGYTF
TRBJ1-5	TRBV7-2	CASSYGSGGNQPQHF
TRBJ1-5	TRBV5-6	CASSSSAGRQPQHF
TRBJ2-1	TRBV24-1	CATSDPLLSYNEQFF
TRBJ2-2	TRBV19	CASSITGANTGELFF
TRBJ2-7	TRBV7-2	CASSPTGGPYEQYF
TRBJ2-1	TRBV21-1	CASSKKLPRDSNNEQFF
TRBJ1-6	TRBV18	CASSRDSWGDSPLHF
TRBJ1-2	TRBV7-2	CASSLRDTHGYTF
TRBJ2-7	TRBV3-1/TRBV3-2	CASSQTGPSRREQYF
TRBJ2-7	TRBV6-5	CASSGGIEQYF
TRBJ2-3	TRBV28	CASREGWLAGGQVTDTQYF
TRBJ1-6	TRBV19	CASSSRGQGNSPLHF
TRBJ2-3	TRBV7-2	CASSPGLNTDTQYF
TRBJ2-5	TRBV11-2	CASSSTGLIQETQYF
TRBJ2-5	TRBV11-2	CASRGVVQETQYF
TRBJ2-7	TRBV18	CASSPPNRGSEQYF
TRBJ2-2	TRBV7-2	CASSPPQGGQGTGELFF
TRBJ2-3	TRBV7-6	CASSFFLGQTTDTQYF
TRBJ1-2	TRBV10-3	CAISDSLGPPGYTF
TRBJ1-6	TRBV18	CASSLQGPQNSPLHF
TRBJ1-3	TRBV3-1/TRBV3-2	CASSQAGTANSGNTIYF
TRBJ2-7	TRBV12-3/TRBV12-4	CASSLAGGYEQYF
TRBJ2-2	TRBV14	CASSQIGYAGELFF
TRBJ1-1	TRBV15	CATSREISGTEAFF
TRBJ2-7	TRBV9	CASSVEPTGRSEQYF
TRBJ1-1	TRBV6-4	CASSDQTGTEAFF
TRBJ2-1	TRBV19	CASSTVRDPKNEQFF
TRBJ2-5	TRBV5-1	CASCPRGLGETQYF
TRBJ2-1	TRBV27	CASSYTSGAATEQFF
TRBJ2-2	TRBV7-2	CASSPVGSRGTGELFF
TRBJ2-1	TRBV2	CASRERGAYNEQFF
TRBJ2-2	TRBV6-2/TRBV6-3	CASSPFGRDHTGELFF
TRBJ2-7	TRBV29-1	CSVADYSYEQYF
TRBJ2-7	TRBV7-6	CASSVSTGAVSYEQYF
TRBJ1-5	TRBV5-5	CASSLAGVQVNQPQHF
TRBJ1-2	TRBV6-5	CASSYSARALTGYTF
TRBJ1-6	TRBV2	CASREGQADNSPLHF
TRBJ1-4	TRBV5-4	CASTIMGTGREKLFF
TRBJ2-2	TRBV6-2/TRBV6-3	CASSYTLATGLVAGELFF
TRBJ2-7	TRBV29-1	CSVGDSRYEQYF
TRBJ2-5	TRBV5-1	CASSLTGAYQETQYF
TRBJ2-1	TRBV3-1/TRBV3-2	CASSQKSQAPQQFF
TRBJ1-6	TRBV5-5	CASSPGQANSPLHF
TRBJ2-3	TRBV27	CASSSGLGSHTDTQYF
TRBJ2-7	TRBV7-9	CASSPPGLAYEQYF
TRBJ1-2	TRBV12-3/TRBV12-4	CASRPSTGGDYTF
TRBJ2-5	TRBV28	CASSFGSTGETQYF
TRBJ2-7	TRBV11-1	CASSSRTSSSEQYF
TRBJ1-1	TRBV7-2	CASIPQTGRDTEAFF
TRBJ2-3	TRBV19	CASSAPYTDTQYF
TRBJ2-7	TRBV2	CASRSTGNYEQYF
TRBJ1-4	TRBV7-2	CASSLGGPREKLFF
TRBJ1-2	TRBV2	CASRSQTGGNYGYTF
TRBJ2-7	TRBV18	CASSEGTGGSYEQYF